The 2 T cell receptor beta chains reported below all come from one sample, sequenced in a study of cytomegalovirus exposure and HLA in healthy donors. Primers included in the PCR were 60 Vbeta and 13 Jbeta primers. Assay: immunoSEQ multiplex PCR; the TCRdb copy retains only in-frame clones and omits some. Here the sample spans 100,000 to 150,000 clones, 74% being singletons. Specimen: PBMCs. These receptors all come from a woman aged 45-59 years in good health and CMV-seropositive.

The gene calls are TRBV5-4 and TRBJ1-1, with D possibly matching TRBD1 (6 bases). CDR3 length: 16 residues. V dropped 0 bases and J dropped 4 bases, with 16 bases sitting between them. The germline V gene encodes CDR1 SGHNT and CDR2 YYREEE (reference sequence). CDR3 nucleotides: TGTGCCAGCAGCTTGGATCGTGGACAGAAGGGCACTGAAGCTTTCTTT. Translated: CASSLDRGQKGTEAFF.

This clone was found a few times. An end of the junction differs from the germline gene, which may be a read error. The rearrangement joins TRBV5-8 to TRBJ1-4; D may be TRBD1 (6 bases). The CDR3 length is 16 residues. Germline CDR1 is SGHTS and CDR2 is YDEGEE. CDR3 residues: CARSWPMGGANEKLFF. DNA of the CDR3: TGTGCCCGCAGCTGGCCGATGGGGGGGGCGAATGAAAAACTGTTTTTT.